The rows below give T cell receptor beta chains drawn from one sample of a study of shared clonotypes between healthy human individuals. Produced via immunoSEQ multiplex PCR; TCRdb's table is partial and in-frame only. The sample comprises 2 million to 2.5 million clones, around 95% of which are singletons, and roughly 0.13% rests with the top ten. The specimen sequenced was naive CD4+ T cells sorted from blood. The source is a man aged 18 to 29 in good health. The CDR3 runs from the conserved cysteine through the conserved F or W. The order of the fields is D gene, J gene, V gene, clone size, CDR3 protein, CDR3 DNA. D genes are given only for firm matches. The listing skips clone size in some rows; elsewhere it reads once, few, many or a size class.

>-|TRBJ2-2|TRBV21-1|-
CASTGQSTGELFF
TGTGCCAGCACGGGACAGAGCACCGGGGAGCTGTTTTTT
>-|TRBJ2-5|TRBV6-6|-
CASSRDSETQYF
TGTGCCAGCAGCCGGGACTCAGAGACCCAGTACTTC
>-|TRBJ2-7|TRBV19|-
CASSMPGHSHEQYF
TGTGCCAGTAGTATGCCGGGACATTCTCACGAGCAGTACTTC
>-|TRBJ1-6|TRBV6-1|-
CASSEHNSPLHF
TGTGCCAGCAGTGAACATAATTCACCCCTCCACTTT
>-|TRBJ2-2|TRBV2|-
CASSVIGELFF
TGTGCCAGCAGCGTCATCGGGGAGCTGTTTTTT
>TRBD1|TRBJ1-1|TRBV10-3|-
CAISGGTGKYTEAFF
TGTGCCATCAGTGGGGGGACAGGGAAATACACTGAAGCTTTCTTT
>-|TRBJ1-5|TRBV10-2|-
CASSALGGWPQHF
TGCGCCAGCAGCGCACTGGGGGGATGGCCCCAGCATTTT
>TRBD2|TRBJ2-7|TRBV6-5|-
CASSSTVAGGPYEQYF
TGTGCCAGCAGTTCCACCGTAGCGGGAGGGCCGTACGAGCAGTACTTC
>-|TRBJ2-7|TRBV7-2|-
CASSPRTIYEQYF
TGTGCCAGCAGCCCCCGGACTATTTACGAGCAGTACTTC
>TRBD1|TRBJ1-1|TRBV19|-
CASSPDRPNTEAFF
TGTGCCAGTAGCCCGGACAGGCCGAACACTGAAGCTTTCTTT
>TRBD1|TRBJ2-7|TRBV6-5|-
CASSYTLTGSYEQYF
TGTGCCAGCAGTTACACCTTGACAGGGAGCTACGAGCAGTACTTC
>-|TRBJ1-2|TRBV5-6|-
CASSPSGYGYTF
TGTGCCAGCAGCCCGAGTGGCTATGGCTACACCTTC
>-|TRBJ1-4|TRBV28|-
CASSFIETGRALRLFF
TGTGCCAGCAGTTTTATCGAAACGGGGAGGGCCCTGAGACTGTTTTTT
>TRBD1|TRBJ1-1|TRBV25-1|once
CASSESLDRGTAAFF
TGTGCCAGCAGTGAATCCCTCGACAGGGGGACGGCAGCTTTCTTT
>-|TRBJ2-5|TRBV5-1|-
CASSLIVDHPRGRGKTQYF
TGCGCCAGCAGCTTGATCGTGGATCATCCGAGGGGGAGGGGAAAGACCCAGTACTTC
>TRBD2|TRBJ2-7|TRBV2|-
CASSEVRQGGRQYF
TGTGCCAGCAGTGAGGTTCGGCAGGGAGGGAGGCAGTACTTC
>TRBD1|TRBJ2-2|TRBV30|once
CAWRGQSNTGELFF
TGTGCCTGGAGGGGACAGAGCAACACCGGGGAGCTGTTTTTT
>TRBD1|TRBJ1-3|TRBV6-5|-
CASSSQQGPWNTIYF
TGTGCCAGCAGTTCCCAACAGGGGCCGTGGAACACCATATATTTT
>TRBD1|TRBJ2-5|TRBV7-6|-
CASSPGTGVAPMPQYF
TGTGCCAGCAGCCCTGGGACAGGGGTAGCCCCTATGCCCCAGTACTTC
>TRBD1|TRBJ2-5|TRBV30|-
CACLARDRGQETQYF
TGTGCCTGTCTCGCCCGGGACAGGGGCCAAGAGACCCAGTACTTC
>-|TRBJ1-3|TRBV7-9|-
CASSPDNSGNTIYF
TGTGCCAGCAGCCCCGACAACTCTGGAAACACCATATATTTT
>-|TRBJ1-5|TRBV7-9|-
CASSLEGQPQHF
TGTGCCAGCAGCTTAGAGGGACAGCCCCAGCATTTT
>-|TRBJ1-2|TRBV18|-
CASSPLLGGPYGYTF
TGTGCCAGCTCACCTTTACTGGGGGGGCCCTATGGCTACACCTTC
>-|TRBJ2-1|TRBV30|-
CAWMLNPNNEQFF
TGTGCCTGGATGTTAAACCCTAACAATGAGCAGTTCTTC
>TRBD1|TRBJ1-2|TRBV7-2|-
CASSDRTGRGYTF
TGTGCCAGCAGCGACCGGACAGGACGAGGCTACACCTTC
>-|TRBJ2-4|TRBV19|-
CATAVRGKGRWGNIQYF
TGTGCCACCGCGGTCCGGGGGAAGGGTCGATGGGGAAACATTCAGTACTTC
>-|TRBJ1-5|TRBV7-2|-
CASSLAGGNQPQHF
TGTGCCAGCAGCTTAGCAGGGGGCAATCAGCCCCAGCATTTT
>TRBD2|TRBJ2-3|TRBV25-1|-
CASSEYRGDYGTDTQYF
TGTGCCAGCAGTGAATATCGGGGGGACTATGGCACAGATACGCAGTATTTT
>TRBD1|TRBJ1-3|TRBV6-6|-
CASTADRARNTIYF
TGTGCCAGCACCGCGGACAGGGCCCGAAACACCATATATTTT
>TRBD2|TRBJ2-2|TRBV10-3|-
CATQTSGRSPDTGELFF
TGTGCCACCCAGACTAGCGGGAGGTCCCCGGACACCGGGGAGCTGTTTTTT
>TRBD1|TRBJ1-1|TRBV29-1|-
CSALTGLVMNTEAFF
TGCAGCGCTTTGACAGGGTTAGTCATGAACACTGAAGCTTTCTTT
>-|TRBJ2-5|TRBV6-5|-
CASGPYQETQYF
TGTGCCAGCGGACCGTACCAAGAGACCCAGTACTTC
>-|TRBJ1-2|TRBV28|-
CASRGNGYTF
TGTGCCAGCAGGGGGAATGGCTACACCTTC
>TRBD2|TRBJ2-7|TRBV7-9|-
CASSLGGSGHEQYF
TGTGCCAGCAGCCTCGGGGGTAGCGGGCACGAGCAGTACTTC
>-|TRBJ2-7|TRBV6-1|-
CASTTQGPYEQYF
TGTGCCAGCACGACGCAGGGCCCCTACGAGCAGTACTTC
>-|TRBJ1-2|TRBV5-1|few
CASSSGQYYGYTF
TGCGCCAGCAGCTCGGGACAATACTATGGCTACACCTTC
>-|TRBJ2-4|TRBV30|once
CAWRATKNIQYF
TGTGCCTGGAGGGCTACCAAAAACATTCAGTACTTC
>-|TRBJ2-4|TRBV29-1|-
CSVETRLKNIQYF
TGCAGCGTTGAGACTAGACTCAAAAACATTCAGTACTTC
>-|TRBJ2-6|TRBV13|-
CASSSRSGANVLTF
TGTGCCAGCAGCTCCAGATCCGGGGCCAACGTCCTGACTTTC
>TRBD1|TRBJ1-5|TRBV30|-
CAWSGSKQGAGDQPQHF
TGTGCCTGGAGTGGATCCAAACAGGGGGCCGGGGATCAGCCCCAGCATTTT
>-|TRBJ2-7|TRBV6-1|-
CASSEVSFMGYEQYF
TGTGCCAGCAGTGAAGTGAGCTTCATGGGGTACGAGCAGTACTTC
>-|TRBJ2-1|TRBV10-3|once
CAIKRGGQSYNEQFF
TGTGCCATCAAGAGAGGCGGGCAGTCCTACAATGAGCAGTTCTTC
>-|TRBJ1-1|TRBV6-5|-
CASSPMDSSNTEAFF
TGTGCCAGCAGCCCAATGGACAGTAGTAACACTGAAGCTTTCTTT
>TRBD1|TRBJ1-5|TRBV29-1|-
CSVTGGAGQPQHF
TGCAGCGTCACAGGGGGCGCGGGCCAGCCCCAGCATTTT
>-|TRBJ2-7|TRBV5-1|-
CASSLDRAAHEQYF
TGCGCCAGCAGCTTGGACAGGGCAGCCCACGAGCAGTACTTC
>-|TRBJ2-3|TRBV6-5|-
CASSYMGQGTDTQYF
TGTGCCAGCAGTTATATGGGTCAGGGCACAGATACGCAGTATTTT
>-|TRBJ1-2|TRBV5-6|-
CASSLYRGNYGYTF
TGTGCCAGCAGCTTGTACAGAGGAAACTATGGCTACACCTTC
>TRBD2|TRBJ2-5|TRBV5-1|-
CASSLGRTSGELQETQYF
TGCGCCAGCAGCTTGGGGAGGACTAGCGGAGAACTACAAGAGACCCAGTACTTC